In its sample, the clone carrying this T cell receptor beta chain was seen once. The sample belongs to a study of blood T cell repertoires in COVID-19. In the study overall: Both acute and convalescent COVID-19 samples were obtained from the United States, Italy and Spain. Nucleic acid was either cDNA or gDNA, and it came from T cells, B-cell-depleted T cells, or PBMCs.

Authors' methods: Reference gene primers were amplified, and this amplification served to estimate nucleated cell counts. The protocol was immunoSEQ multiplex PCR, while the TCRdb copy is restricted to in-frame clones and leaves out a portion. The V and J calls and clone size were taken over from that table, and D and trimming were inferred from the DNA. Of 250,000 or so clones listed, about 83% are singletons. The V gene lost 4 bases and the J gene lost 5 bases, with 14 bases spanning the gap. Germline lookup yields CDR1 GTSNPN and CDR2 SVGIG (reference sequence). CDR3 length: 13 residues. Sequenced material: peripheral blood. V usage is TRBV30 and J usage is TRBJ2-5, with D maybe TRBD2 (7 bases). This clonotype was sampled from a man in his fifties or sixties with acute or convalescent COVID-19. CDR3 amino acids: CAWNSGGWETQYF. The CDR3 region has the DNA TGTGCCTGGAATTCGGGGGGCTGGGAGACCCAGTACTTC.